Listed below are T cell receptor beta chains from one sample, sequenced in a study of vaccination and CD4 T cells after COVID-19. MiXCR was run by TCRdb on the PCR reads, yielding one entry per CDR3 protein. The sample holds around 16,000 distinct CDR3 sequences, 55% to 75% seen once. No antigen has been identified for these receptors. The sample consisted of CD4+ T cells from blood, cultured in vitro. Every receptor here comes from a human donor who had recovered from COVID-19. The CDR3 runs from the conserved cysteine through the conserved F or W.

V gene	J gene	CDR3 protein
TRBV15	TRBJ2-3	CATSKMRESGWDTQYF
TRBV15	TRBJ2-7	CATSSPGTGSSYEQYF
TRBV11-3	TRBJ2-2	CASSLGVGSSGSGELFF
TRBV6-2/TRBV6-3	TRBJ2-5	CASSRTSGGQYF
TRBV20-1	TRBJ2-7	CSASSPGTGAWEQYF
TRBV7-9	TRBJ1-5	CASSWQGSSQPQHF
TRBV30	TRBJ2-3	CAWLDPPRGTQYF
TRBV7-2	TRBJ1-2	CASSSWGQGPLGYTF
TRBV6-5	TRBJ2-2	CASSYSMRGLGQGRSSVGELFF
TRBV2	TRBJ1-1	CASRQANTEAFF
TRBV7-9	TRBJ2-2	CVSSYQGTGELFF
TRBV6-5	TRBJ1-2	CASSSARAGGYTF
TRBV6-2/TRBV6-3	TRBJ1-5	CASSYDSGRENIYSNQPQHF
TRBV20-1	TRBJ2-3	CSARSLAGLADTQYF
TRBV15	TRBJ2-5	CATSRPPAETQYF
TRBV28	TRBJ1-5	CASRGGPGIQPQHF
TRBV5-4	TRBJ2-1	CASSFGQQAYNEQFF
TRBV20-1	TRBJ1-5	CSARGAAGGLNQPQHF
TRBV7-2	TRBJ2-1	CASSLGAGGPHEQFF
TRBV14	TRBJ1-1	CASSQGLWRNTEAFF
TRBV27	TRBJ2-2	CASTKGRAGTGELFF
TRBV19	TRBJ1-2	CASSALDRGNGYTF
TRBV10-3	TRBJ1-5	CAISAGGQANQPQHF
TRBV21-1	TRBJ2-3	CASIGETGEYTDTQYF
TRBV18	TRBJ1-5	CASSLRQGAGQPQHF
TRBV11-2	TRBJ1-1	CASSLELAPWGAFF
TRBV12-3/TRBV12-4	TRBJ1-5	CASSRTDNQPQHF
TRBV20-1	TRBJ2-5	CSASLALQETQYF
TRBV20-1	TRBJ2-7	CSARALRGREGYEQYF
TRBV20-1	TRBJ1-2	CSARETGQGSGYTF
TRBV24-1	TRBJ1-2	CATSDPGGWGGYTF
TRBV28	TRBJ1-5	CAESKVSNQPQHF
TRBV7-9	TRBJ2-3	CASSPKGLADGTDTQYF
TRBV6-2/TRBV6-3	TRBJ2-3	CASRSRDGKYF
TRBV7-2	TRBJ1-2	CASSPLGTYGYTF
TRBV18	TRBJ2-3	CASSANSGRAGDTQYF